This T cell receptor beta chain appears in the sequencing data of a study of CD8 T cells in ankylosing spondylitis. Study-wide points: One TCR beta motif, made up of 7 or 8 highly homologous variants, appeared characteristic of ankylosing spondylitis blood.

TCRdb itself ran the 5' RACE reads through MiXCR, one entry per CDR3 protein. This sample carries some 130,000 distinct CDR3 sequences, approximately 17% of them seen once, and the ten largest clones take about 33%. This CDR3 contains 14 residues. The germline V gene has CDR1 SNHLY and CDR2 FYNNEI. Trimming took off 7 bases at V and 2 bases at J, with 14 bases between the two ends. A remark on this clonotype: What it recognizes is unknown.

The V gene is TRBV2, the J gene TRBJ1-1; D unresolved. The TCR originated in a male donor with ankylosing spondylitis. The source material was blood, either unsorted or a sorted T cell fraction (not recorded which). CDR3 sequence (DNA): TGTGCCAGCAATTCGGCGGGAACCAACACTGAAGCTTTCTTT. Its protein is CASNSAGTNTEAFF.